The subject of this entry is one T cell receptor (beta chain). Data came from immunoSEQ multiplex PCR; TCRdb stores just in-frame clones and leaves some out. The data show approximately 210,000 clones, approximately 82% seen once. This sample stems from a study of blood T cell repertoires in COVID-19. The ends were cut back, 5 bases at V and 6 bases at J, with 12 bases in the middle. CDR1 SGHVS and CDR2 FNYEAQ come from the germline V gene. The CDR3 totals 13 residues. Source material: peripheral blood. This TCR was recovered from a man between 45 and 60 years old with active or convalescent COVID-19. This chain uses TRBV7-6 with TRBJ2-3; possibly TRBD1 for D (6 bases). CDR3 protein: CASSLQGGDTQYF. The CDR3 DNA reads TGTGCCAGCAGCCTACAGGGTGGGGATACGCAGTATTTT. The entire variable domain, with the rest obtained from reference TRBV7-6 and TRBJ2-3, is as follows: GAGVSQSPRYKVTKRGQDVALRCDPISGHVSLYWYRQALGQGPEFLTYFNYEAQQDKSGLPNDRFSAERPEGSISTLTIQRTEQRDSAMYRCASSLQGGDTQYFGPGTRLTVL.